A single sample is the source of the 20 T cell receptor beta chains below, sequenced in a study of radiotherapy plus CTLA-4 blockade in lung cancer. Repertoires were generated with immunoSEQ multiplex PCR, while TCRdb's copy carries only in-frame clones and drops some. The sample records tens of thousands of clones, around 83% being singletons. Sequenced material: peripheral blood, taken from a patient treated with radiotherapy plus ipilimumab. Source of these receptors: a human donor with non-small cell lung cancer who had stable disease on radiotherapy plus ipilimumab.

The CDR3 DNA reads TGCGCCAGCAGTGCAGCAGGGGGCCATGAGCAGTTCTTC. Residues: CASSAAGGHEQFF. The chain couples TRBV10-2 to TRBJ2-1; TRBD1 aligns across 8 bases. V was clipped by 4 bases and J by 8 bases; unmatched bases: 4. Germline V gene sequence: CDR1 WSHSY, CDR2 SAAADI. The CDR3 runs to 13 residues.

Here the CDR3 reads CASTPSAGGPYEQYF. In nucleotides, the CDR3 is TGTGCCAGCACCCCCTCAGCGGGAGGGCCTTACGAGCAGTACTTC. The chain joins TRBV2 to TRBJ2-7, with TRBD2 identical over 10 bases. V was clipped by 7 bases and J by 4 bases; unmatched bases: 10. Looked up from germline, CDR1 is SNHLY and CDR2 is FYNNEI. The CDR3 is 15 amino acids.

The chain recombines TRBV19 with TRBJ2-2, with TRBD1 matching over 9 bases. Per the germline V gene, CDR1 is LNHDA and CDR2 is SQIVND (reference sequence). After removal of 5 bases from V and 8 bases from J, the junction contained 9 bases not matched to a gene. CDR3 length equals 15 residues. The CDR3 loop reads CASSPPGQGRGELFF. In DNA form, the CDR3 reads TGTGCCAGTAGTCCCCCGGGACAGGGAAGAGGGGAGCTGTTTTTT.

The CDR3 DNA sequence: TGTGCCAGCAGCCGAGATGGACAGCTAGATAATTCACCCCTCCACTTT. Its protein is CASSRDGQLDNSPLHF. The V gene is TRBV5-4, the J gene TRBJ1-6; D perhaps matches TRBD1 (6 bases). The CDR3 is 16 amino acids. Germline assignment: CDR1 SGHNT and CDR2 YYREEE (reference sequence). V lost 4 bases, J lost 5 bases, and 16 bases lay in between.

The V and J genes are TRBV30 and TRBJ1-2; 8 bases align to TRBD1. Germline V gene lookup returns CDR1 GTSNPN and CDR2 SVGIG (reference sequence). V shed 6 bases and J 7 bases; nucleotides not matched to a gene: 10. The CDR3 spans 13 residues. The CDR3 bases are TGTGCCTGCCTCCGGGACAGGCCTTTTGGCTACACCTTC. Translation: CACLRDRPFGYTF.

The chain combines TRBV7-2 with TRBJ2-1, with D perhaps TRBD2 (5 bases). The CDR3 length is 15 residues. V lost 0 bases and J lost 9, with 15 bases in between. The germline V gene has CDR1 SGHTA and CDR2 FQGNSA. The CDR3 here is CASSLASLVSGEQFF. CDR3 nucleotide sequence: TGTGCCAGCAGCTTAGCCTCACTAGTCTCGGGTGAGCAGTTCTTC.

This clone came up a few times. The V gene is TRBV7-2, the J gene TRBJ1-5; 8 bases line up with TRBD1. The germline V gene has CDR1 SGHTA and CDR2 FQGNSA. J was trimmed by 0 bases and V by 8 bases; bases with no gene match: 3. This CDR3 spans 14 amino acids. The CDR3 reads CASSTGDSNQPQHF. In DNA form, the CDR3 reads TGTGCCAGCTCGACAGGGGATAGCAATCAGCCCCAGCATTTT.

This sequence joins TRBV6-1 and TRBJ1-4; 8 positions agree with TRBD1. The CDR3 is 15 amino acids. Losses at the gene ends were 3 bases for V and 3 bases for J; bases not matched to a gene: 3. The germline gives CDR1 MNHNS, CDR2 SASEGT. The CDR3 is CASSDRQGSNEKLFF. In DNA form, the CDR3 reads TGTGCCAGCAGTGATCGACAGGGGTCTAATGAAAAACTGTTTTTT.

With respect to this clone: The identical CDR3 is also encoded by other nucleotide sequences in the sample. The chain has TRBV6-5 and TRBJ2-2, with TRBD1 matching over 10 bases. CDR1 is MNHEY, CDR2 SVGAGI, per germline. With 0 bases clipped from V and 3 bases from J, the junction kept 1 base outside the gene matches. This CDR3 has 16 residues. In DNA, the CDR3 is TGTGCCAGCAGTTACTCGGGGACAGGGGACACCGGGGAGCTGTTTTTT. It translates to CASSYSGTGDTGELFF.

The genes are TRBV10-2 and TRBJ1-1, with unresolved D. The CDR3 consists of 14 residues. Per germline, CDR1 WSHSY and CDR2 SAAADI. V lost 6 bases, J lost 4 bases, and 15 bases lay in between. In DNA, the CDR3 is TGCGCCAGCAGATTCGGACCCGGGAGCACTGAAGCTTTCTTT. Amino acids: CASRFGPGSTEAFF.

The gene calls are TRBV19 and TRBJ1-2, with a weak D call TRBD1 (6 bases). Germline V gives CDR1 LNHDA, CDR2 SQIVND (reference sequence). The V gene lost 6 bases and the J gene lost 4 bases, with 9 bases spanning the gap. The CDR3 is 12 residues long. The CDR3 protein is CASRGRGYGYTF. DNA for the CDR3: TGTGCCAGTAGGGGCAGGGGCTATGGCTACACCTTC. Supplemented by reference TRBV19 and TRBJ1-2, the full variable domain reads DGGITQSPKYLFRKEGQNVTLSCEQNLNHDAMYWYRQDPGQGLRLIYYSQIVNDFQKGDIAEGYSVSREKKESFPLTVTSAQKNPTAFYLCASRGRGYGYTFGSGTRLTVV.

The J gene is TRBJ2-3, the V gene TRBV4-1, with 14 bases fitting TRBD2. The CDR3 length is 16 residues. Losses at the gene ends were 5 bases for V and 5 bases for J; bases not matched to a gene: 6. The germline V gene has CDR1 MGHRA and CDR2 YSYEKL. The DNA for the CDR3 is TGCGCCAGCAGCACTGGACTAGCGGGAGGTGGAGATACGCAGTATTTT. It yields the protein CASSTGLAGGGDTQYF.

As concerns this clone: The junction does not match germline at one end; this may be a read error. CDR3 sequence reads: CAGSLALSTDTQYF. The CDR3 bases are TGCGCCGGCAGCTTGGCCCTCAGCACAGATACGCAGTATTTT. This chain connects TRBV5-1 to TRBJ2-3; D unresolved. Germline V lookup: CDR1 SGHRS, CDR2 YFSETQ. The CDR3 loop spans 14 amino acids.

J is TRBJ2-7 and V is TRBV11-2; the match to TRBD1 covers 7 bases. The length of the CDR3 is 15 residues. The germline gives CDR1 SGHAT, CDR2 FQNNGV. Germline trimming cut 1 base from V and 0 bases from J; bases unmatched to any gene: 3. CDR3 nucleotides: TGTGCCAGCAGCTTAGGGGACAGCCTCTCCTACGAGCAGTACTTC. Amino acid sequence: CASSLGDSLSYEQYF.

The J gene is TRBJ2-5, the V gene TRBV5-4; 8 bases map to TRBD1. CDR1 SGHNT and CDR2 YYREEE come from the germline V gene (reference sequence). The V gene end was trimmed by 4 bases and the J gene end by 5 bases; junction bases not matched to a gene: 4. This CDR3 contains 13 residues. The CDR3 here is CASSPRQGETQYF. The CDR3 nucleotides read TGTGCCAGCAGCCCGCGACAGGGGGAGACCCAGTACTTC.

V gene TRBV19 combines with J gene TRBJ2-7; 7 nucleotides agree with TRBD2. The germline V gene encodes CDR1 LNHDA and CDR2 SQIVND (reference sequence). The CDR3 spans 15 residues. Trimming removed 3 bases from V and 1 base from J; junction bases left unmatched: 6. CDR3 DNA sequence: TGTGCCAGTAGTATCTCACCAGCGGGGTCCTACGAGCAGTACTTC. Translating gives CASSISPAGSYEQYF.

The genes are TRBV2 and TRBJ2-6; 10 bases fit TRBD2. Trimming removed 6 bases from V and 2 bases from J; junction bases left unmatched: 10. Germline V CDR1 and CDR2: SNHLY, FYNNEI. The CDR3 has 18 amino acids. The CDR3 loop is CASRGRAGGYPGANVLTF. CDR3 DNA sequence: TGTGCCAGCAGGGGGCGAGCGGGAGGGTACCCTGGGGCCAACGTCCTGACTTTC.

As concerns this clone: The CDR3 ends on some other residue instead of the conserved phenylalanine or tryptophan, so this is likely a read error. This chain joins TRBV2 and TRBJ2-7, with D perhaps matching TRBD2 (5 bases). The V and J ends lost 6 bases and 4 bases respectively, with 13 bases between them. The CDR3 has 13 residues. Germline-derived CDR1 and CDR2 are SNHLY and FYNNEI. CDR3 in amino acids: CASSPGYPYEQYL. The DNA for the CDR3 is TGTGCCAGCAGCCCGGGATACCCTTACGAGCAGTACCTC.

The chain carries TRBV7-3 and TRBJ2-7; the D is unclear. CDR1 and CDR2 from the germline V gene are SGHTA and FQGTGA. This CDR3 spans 10 amino acids. V dropped 5 bases and J dropped 7 bases, with 6 bases sitting between them. The CDR3 DNA is TGTGCCAGCAGCCCCGCGGAGCAGTACTTC. It specifies CASSPAEQYF. Together with reference TRBV7-3 and TRBJ2-7, the CDR3 gives the full variable domain: GAGVSQTPSNKVTEKGKYVELRCDPISGHTALYWYRQSLGQGPEFLIYFQGTGAADDSGLPNDRFFAVRPEGSVSTLKIQRTERGDSAVYLCASSPAEQYFGPGTRLTVT.

The chain has TRBV5-1 and TRBJ2-7; D might be TRBD2 (6 bases). The CDR3 has 15 residues. Germline lookup yields CDR1 SGHRS and CDR2 YFSETQ. The germline V and J ends were trimmed by 4 bases and 2 bases, with 16 bases remaining between them. CDR3: CASSASGTGAYEQYF. Here the CDR3 DNA reads TGCGCCAGCAGCGCATCGGGGACGGGGGCCTACGAGCAGTACTTC.